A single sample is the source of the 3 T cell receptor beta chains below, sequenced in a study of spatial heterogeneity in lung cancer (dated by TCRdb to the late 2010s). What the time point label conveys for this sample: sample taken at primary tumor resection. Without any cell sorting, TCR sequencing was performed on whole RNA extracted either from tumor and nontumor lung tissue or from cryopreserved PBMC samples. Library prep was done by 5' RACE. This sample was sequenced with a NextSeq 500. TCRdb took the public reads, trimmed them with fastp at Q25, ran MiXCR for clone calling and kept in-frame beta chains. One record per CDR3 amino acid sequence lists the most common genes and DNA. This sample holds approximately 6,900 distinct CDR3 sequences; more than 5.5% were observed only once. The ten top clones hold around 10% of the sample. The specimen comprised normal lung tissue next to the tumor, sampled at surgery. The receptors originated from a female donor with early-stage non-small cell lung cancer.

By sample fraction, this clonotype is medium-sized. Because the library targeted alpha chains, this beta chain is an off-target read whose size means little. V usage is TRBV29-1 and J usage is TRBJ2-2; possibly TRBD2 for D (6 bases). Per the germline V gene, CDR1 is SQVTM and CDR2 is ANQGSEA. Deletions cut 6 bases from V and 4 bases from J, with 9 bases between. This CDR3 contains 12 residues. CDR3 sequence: CSVLGGTGELFF. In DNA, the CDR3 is TGCAGCGTACTGGGGGGCACCGGGGAGCTGTTTTTT.

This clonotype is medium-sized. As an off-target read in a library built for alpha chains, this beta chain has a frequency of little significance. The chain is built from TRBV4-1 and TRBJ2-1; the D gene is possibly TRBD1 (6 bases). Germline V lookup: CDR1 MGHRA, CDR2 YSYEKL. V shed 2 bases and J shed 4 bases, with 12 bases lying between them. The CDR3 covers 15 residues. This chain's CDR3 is CASSQQGWGYNEQFF. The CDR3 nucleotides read TGCGCCAGCAGCCAACAGGGGTGGGGGTACAATGAGCAGTTCTTC.

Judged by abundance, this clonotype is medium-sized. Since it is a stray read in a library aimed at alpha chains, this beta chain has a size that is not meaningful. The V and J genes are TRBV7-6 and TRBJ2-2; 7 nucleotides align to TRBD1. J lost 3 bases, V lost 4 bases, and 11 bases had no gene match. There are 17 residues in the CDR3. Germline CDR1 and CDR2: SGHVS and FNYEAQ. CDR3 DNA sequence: TGTGCCAGCAGCTCTATATCGACAGGGTCTTACACCGGGGAGCTGTTTTTT. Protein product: CASSSISTGSYTGELFF.